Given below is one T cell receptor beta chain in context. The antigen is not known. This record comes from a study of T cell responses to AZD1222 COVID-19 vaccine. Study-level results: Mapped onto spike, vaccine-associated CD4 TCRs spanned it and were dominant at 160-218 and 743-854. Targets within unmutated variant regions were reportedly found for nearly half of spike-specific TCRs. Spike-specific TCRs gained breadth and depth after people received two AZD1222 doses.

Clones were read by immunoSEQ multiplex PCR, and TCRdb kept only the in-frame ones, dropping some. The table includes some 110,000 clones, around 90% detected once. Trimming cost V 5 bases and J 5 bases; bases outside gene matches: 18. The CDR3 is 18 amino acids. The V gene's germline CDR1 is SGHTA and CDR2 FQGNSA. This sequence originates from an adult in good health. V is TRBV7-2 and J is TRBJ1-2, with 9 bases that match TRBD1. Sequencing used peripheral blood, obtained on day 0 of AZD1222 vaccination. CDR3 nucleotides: TGTGCCAGCAGCCTCCGTCGACAGGGGGTATTAAACCTATATGGCTACACCTTC. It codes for CASSLRRQGVLNLYGYTF.